Shown below are 27 T cell receptor beta chains from a single sample sequenced in a study of shared clonotypes between healthy human individuals. Using immunoSEQ multiplex PCR, the repertoire was profiled, and TCRdb retains in-frame clones only, with some absent. Altogether some 500,000 clones are present, roughly 95% being singletons, with the ten largest covering 0.064%. Material: naive CD4+ T cells sorted from blood. Indicated subset: CD45RA+ positively selected. The receptors come from a woman aged 25 to 45 in good health.

V gene TRBV9 combines with J gene TRBJ1-1; a possible D gene is TRBD1 (6 bases). V was trimmed by 4 bases and J by 7 bases, leaving 17 bases between them. The CDR3 contains 14 residues. Germline V gene data show CDR1 as SGDLS and CDR2 as YYNGEE. CDR3 sequence reads: CASSTPRRGDEAFF. DNA of the CDR3: TGTGCCAGCAGCACACCCCGAAGGGGGGATGAAGCTTTCTTT. The full variable domain, rest sourced from reference TRBV9 and TRBJ1-1, is DSGVTQTPKHLITATGQRVTLRCSPRSGDLSVYWYQQSLDQGLQFLIQYYNGEERAKGNILERFSAQQFPDLHSELNLSSLELGDSALYFCASSTPRRGDEAFFGQGTRLTVV.

The gene calls are TRBV4-2 and TRBJ1-4; D is ambiguous. This CDR3 has 15 amino acids. The V end lost 0 bases, the J end lost 6 bases, and 11 bases lay between the germline ends. CDR1 is LGHNA, CDR2 YNFKEQ, per germline. CDR3 sequence reads: CASSQDRGYDEKLFF. The CDR3 region has the DNA TGTGCCAGCAGCCAAGATAGAGGTTATGATGAAAAACTGTTTTTT.

V and J are TRBV7-9 and TRBJ2-1; 10 bases fit TRBD2. J lost 7 bases, V lost 4 bases, and 7 bases had no gene match. Germline lookup yields CDR1 SEHNR and CDR2 FQNEAQ (reference sequence). This CDR3 is built from 15 residues. CDR3 residues: CASSYSGRVHNEQFF. The DNA for the CDR3 is TGTGCCAGCAGCTACAGCGGGAGGGTACATAATGAGCAGTTCTTC.

The gene calls are TRBV10-2 and TRBJ1-5; 7 bases agree with TRBD1. V dropped 7 bases and J dropped 0; count of bases not matched to a gene: 6. This CDR3 spans 15 amino acids. Germline V gene lookup returns CDR1 WSHSY and CDR2 SAAADI. This CDR3 reads CASTRDSYSNQPQHF. The CDR3 DNA follows: TGCGCCAGCACACGGGACAGCTATAGCAATCAGCCCCAGCATTTT.

CDR3 amino acids: CASSPLWAGEKETQYF. The CDR3 region has the DNA TGTGCCAGCAGCCCCCTGTGGGCGGGAGAGAAGGAGACCCAGTACTTC. The genes are TRBV7-9 and TRBJ2-5, with 7 positions matching TRBD2. V gave up 5 bases and J gave up 5 bases; unmatched junction bases: 14. CDR1 and CDR2 (germline): SEHNR, FQNEAQ (reference sequence). The CDR3 is 16 residues long.

The CDR3 spells CASLFVSEAFF. CDR3 bases: TGTGCCAGCCTATTCGTATCCGAAGCTTTCTTT. The rearrangement uses TRBV28 and TRBJ1-1, with no clear D. Trimming pared 8 bases from V and 8 bases from J, leaving 12 bases between. The germline CDR1 and CDR2 sequences are MDHEN and SYDVKM. The CDR3 spans 11 residues.

The chain is built from TRBV20-1 and TRBJ1-2; D unclear. Germline V gene data show CDR1 as DFQATT and CDR2 as SNEGSKA (reference sequence). Trimming left V 2 bases short and J 11 bases short, with 9 bases between. CDR3 length: 10 amino acids. The CDR3 protein is CSARRKGYTF. CDR3 DNA sequence: TGCAGTGCTAGAAGGAAAGGTTACACCTTC.

This clone appeared once. The chain recombines TRBV6-6 with TRBJ1-4; 11 bases are shared with TRBD1. The length of the CDR3 is 16 residues. CDR1 and CDR2 (germline): MNHNY, SVGAGI (reference sequence). The J segment lost 6 bases and the V segment lost 2 bases, leaving 5 bases of the junction unmatched. The CDR3 DNA follows: TGTGCCAGCAGTTACGGGACAGGGGGTGGCCATGAAAAACTGTTTTTT. Protein sequence: CASSYGTGGGHEKLFF.

The genes are TRBV4-2 and TRBJ2-7; 7 nucleotides line up with TRBD2. The germline CDR1 and CDR2 sequences are LGHNA and YNFKEQ. V shed 4 bases, J shed 0 bases, and the junction held 12 bases outside the gene matches. The CDR3 length is 17 residues. The CDR3 protein is CASSRGSGASGSYEQYF. CDR3 nucleotide sequence: TGTGCCAGCAGCCGCGGGAGTGGGGCCTCGGGCTCCTACGAGCAGTACTTC.

The chain links TRBV4-2 to TRBJ1-1; D may be TRBD1 (6 bases). This CDR3 contains 16 residues. V was cut by 4 bases and J by 0 bases, with 15 bases left in between. From germline, CDR1 is LGHNA and CDR2 YNFKEQ. CDR3 sequence (DNA): TGTGCCAGCAGCCTGTCGGGACAAGGGATGAACACTGAAGCTTTCTTT. It specifies CASSLSGQGMNTEAFF.

V usage is TRBV2 and J usage is TRBJ2-1; tentative D call: TRBD1 (5 bases). The CDR3 runs 13 residues. Germline loops: CDR1 SNHLY, CDR2 FYNNEI. V gave up 4 bases and J gave up 6 bases, with 10 bases separating them. Here the CDR3 DNA reads TGTGCCAGCAGTGCCGGACAAATCAATGAGCAGTTCTTC. It yields the protein CASSAGQINEQFF.

This clone was recorded only once. This rearrangement joins TRBV2 to TRBJ1-2; no definite D call. The germline V gene encodes CDR1 SNHLY and CDR2 FYNNEI. The CDR3 is 15 residues long. Trimming left V 5 bases short and J 7 bases short, with 20 bases between. The CDR3 coding sequence is TGTGCCAGCAGTCGGACCGACCCAACGGGCGGTGGCTACACCTTC. It is translated as CASSRTDPTGGGYTF.

CDR3 nucleotide sequence: TGTGCCAGCAGAGGGGACAGGGGGGCGAACACTGAAGCTTTCTTT. Translated: CASRGDRGANTEAFF. This rearrangement joins TRBV6-5 to TRBJ1-1, with 11 bases matching TRBD1. The CDR3 runs to 15 residues. Germline CDR1 MNHEY, CDR2 SVGAGI. J was trimmed by 1 base and V by 6 bases; bases with no gene match: 4.

J is TRBJ1-2 and V is TRBV4-1; TRBD1 might be the D (5 bases). Germline CDR1 reads MGHRA; CDR2 reads YSYEKL. CDR3 length: 16 residues. Trimming stripped 4 bases from V and 2 bases from J, with 17 bases between. CDR3 nucleotide sequence: TGCGCCAGCAGCCCCGAATGGGAGGGGAGGAACTATGGCTACACCTTC. As protein: CASSPEWEGRNYGYTF.

The chain employs TRBV28 and TRBJ2-2; 9 bases align to TRBD1. Germline V gene sequence: CDR1 MDHEN, CDR2 SYDVKM. V trimming: 2 bases; J trimming: 9 bases; junction bases outside the gene matches: 10. The CDR3 runs 16 residues. The CDR3 DNA follows: TGTGCCAGCAGTTTACCCGGGACAGGGAATGTGCGGGAGCTGTTTTTT. Protein product: CASSLPGTGNVRELFF.

J is TRBJ2-2 and V is TRBV7-3, with TRBD2 as a possible D gene (5 bases). Germline values: CDR1 SGHTA, CDR2 FQGTGA. The CDR3 totals 16 residues. The V gene lost 3 bases and the J gene lost 1 base, with 12 bases spanning the gap. CDR3 DNA: TGTGCCAGCAGCTTCTTTAGTAGCGAGAACACCGGGGAGCTGTTTTTT. This gives the protein CASSFFSSENTGELFF. The whole variable domain, filled in from reference TRBV7-3 and TRBJ2-2, reads GAGVSQTPSNKVTEKGKYVELRCDPISGHTALYWYRQSLGQGPEFLIYFQGTGAADDSGLPNDRFFAVRPEGSVSTLKIQRTERGDSAVYLCASSFFSSENTGELFFGEGSRLTVL.

The chain couples TRBV7-8 to TRBJ2-1; D possibly matches TRBD1 or TRBD2 (5 bases each). Per the germline V gene, CDR1 is SGHVS and CDR2 is FQNEAQ. V gave up 3 bases and J gave up 6 bases, with 15 bases separating them. This CDR3 has 15 amino acids. CDR3 sequence reads: CASSFGTPRSNEQFF. The CDR3, as DNA: TGTGCCAGCAGCTTCGGGACCCCAAGGAGCAATGAGCAGTTCTTC.

The V gene is TRBV5-1, the J gene TRBJ2-2; D gene ambiguous. Germline assignment: CDR1 SGHRS and CDR2 YFSETQ. The CDR3 loop spans 16 amino acids. V was clipped by 4 bases and J by 4 bases, with 17 bases between them. The CDR3 DNA sequence: TGCGCCAGCAGCAAGCTTGGTACTCGCGTCACCGGGGAGCTGTTTTTT. This translates into CASSKLGTRVTGELFF.

V is TRBV27 and J is TRBJ1-2; perhaps TRBD1 as D (6 bases). The V end lost 4 bases, the J end lost 8 bases, and 14 bases lay between the germline ends. Germline V gives CDR1 MNHEY, CDR2 SMNVEV (reference sequence). This CDR3 region has 13 residues. The CDR3 bases are TGTGCCAGCAGTTGGGAGGGGGGCCTAGGCTACACCTTC. Amino acids: CASSWEGGLGYTF.

This clone was observed a single time. The gene calls are TRBV11-2 and TRBJ1-3; D gene unclear. This CDR3 has 19 amino acids. V was pared by 6 bases and J by 0 bases, with 24 bases between. From germline, CDR1 is SGHAT and CDR2 FQNNGV. CDR3 DNA: TGTGCCAGCAGAAGGGTCCGTAGAGCCAGTTCCAGCTCTGGAAACACCATATATTTT. Amino acids: CASRRVRRASSSSGNTIYF.

This chain uses TRBV28 with TRBJ2-3; D possibly corresponds to TRBD1 (5 bases). V lost 4 bases and J 1 base, leaving 15 bases between the germline ends. CDR3 length: 16 residues. Per the germline V gene, CDR1 is MDHEN and CDR2 is SYDVKM. The DNA of the CDR3 is TGTGCCAGCAGTTCCCCTAGGGGCCGGCGCACAGATACGCAGTATTTT. Protein sequence: CASSSPRGRRTDTQYF.

V gene TRBV11-2 combines with J gene TRBJ2-2; 10 bases are a match to TRBD1. This CDR3 comprises 17 residues. J gave up 7 bases and V 3 bases, and 11 bases lay outside the gene matches. Germline CDR1 reads SGHAT; CDR2 reads FQNNGV. The CDR3 here is CASSFSLGTGVVGELFF. For the CDR3, the DNA is TGTGCCAGCAGCTTCAGTTTGGGGACAGGGGTCGTCGGGGAGCTGTTTTTT.

The gene calls are TRBV5-3 and TRBJ2-1; unclear D gene. Being an ORF, TRBV5-3 has a function that is uncertain. The CDR3 spans 13 residues. V gave up 0 bases and J gave up 9 bases, with 10 bases separating them. The chain's CDR3 is CARSLGGSSEQFF. CDR3 sequence (DNA): TGTGCCAGAAGCTTGGGTGGTAGCAGTGAGCAGTTCTTC.

The chain joins TRBV28 to TRBJ2-4, with 7 nucleotides matching TRBD1. Looked up from germline, CDR1 is MDHEN and CDR2 is SYDVKM. V was pared by 3 bases and J by 2 bases, with 10 bases of the junction left unmatched. The CDR3 consists of 17 residues. This chain's CDR3 is CASSFDLRQGPKNIQYF. DNA for the CDR3: TGTGCCAGCAGTTTCGATTTACGACAGGGACCCAAAAACATTCAGTACTTC. Using reference TRBV28 and TRBJ2-4 for the parts outside the CDR3, the full variable domain is DVKVTQSSRYLVKRTGEKVFLECVQDMDHENMFWYRQDPGLGLRLIYFSYDVKMKEKGDIPEGYSVSREKKERFSLILESASTNQTSMYLCASSFDLRQGPKNIQYFGAGTRLSVL.

About this clone itself: The conserved phenylalanine or tryptophan normally closing the CDR3 is absent here, so this likely arose from a read error. The chain couples TRBV11-2 to TRBJ2-7; perhaps TRBD1 as D (6 bases). CDR3 size: 16 residues. Germline V gene data show CDR1 as SGHAT and CDR2 as FQNNGV. Trimming pared 5 bases from V and 5 bases from J, leaving 22 bases between. CDR3 sequence (DNA): TGTGCCAGCAGCCCCCGTGGGGCCAGGGGACGGAACGAGCAGTACCTC. This codes for CASSPRGARGRNEQYL.

The chain couples TRBV4-1 to TRBJ2-7; 12 positions match TRBD2. The CDR3 sequence is 16 residues long. Germline CDR1 and CDR2: MGHRA and YSYEKL. Unmatched junction bases numbered 9, after V lost 3 bases and J lost 6 bases. The CDR3 region is CASSQGGGLAGPEQYF. CDR3 in DNA: TGCGCCAGCAGCCAGGGGGGGGGACTAGCGGGCCCCGAGCAGTACTTC.

The chain links TRBV5-1 to TRBJ2-1; no clear D gene. V shed 0 bases and J shed 5 bases, with 9 bases lying between them. The germline CDR1 and CDR2 sequences are SGHRS and YFSETQ. CDR3 length: 14 amino acids. The CDR3 region has the DNA TGCGCCAGCAGCTTGGCAGGCCAAAACAATGAGCAGTTCTTC. It specifies CASSLAGQNNEQFF.